This is a list of T cell receptor beta chains from one sample in a study of cytomegalovirus exposure and HLA in healthy donors. Clones were read by immunoSEQ multiplex PCR, and TCRdb kept only the in-frame ones, dropping some. The table lists a few hundred thousand clones, around four fifths of them singletons. Sample: PBMCs. These receptors were taken from a woman aged 55-70 years in good health and CMV-seropositive. The CDR3 runs from the conserved cysteine through the conserved F or W. The D gene is left open where the match is weak. Only part of the rows carry a size: once, few, many, or a class if the clone is expanded.

D gene	J gene	V gene	clone size	CDR3 DNA	CDR3 protein
TRBD2	TRBJ2-2	TRBV10-3	.	TGTGCCATCAAAGGACTAGCGGGGGGCGGGGAGCTGTTTTTT	CAIKGLAGGGELFF
TRBD1	TRBJ1-5	TRBV19	.	TGTGCCAGTACTCCGGGACAGGACAATCAGCCCCAGCATTTT	CASTPGQDNQPQHF
TRBD1	TRBJ1-2	TRBV10-1	.	TGCGCCAGCGACAGGGTAAGCTATGGCTACACCTTC	CASDRVSYGYTF
.	TRBJ1-1	TRBV18	.	TGTGCCAGCTCACCAAATACGGGTCACACTGAAGCTTTCTTT	CASSPNTGHTEAFF
.	TRBJ2-2	TRBV18	.	TGTGCCAGCTCACCACTCGCCGGGGAGCTGTTTTTT	CASSPLAGELFF
TRBD1	TRBJ1-5	TRBV2	.	TGTGCCAGCAAGCCTACAGGGGGTCAGCCCCAGCATTTT	CASKPTGGQPQHF
TRBD2	TRBJ2-1	TRBV11-2	.	TGTGCCAGCAGCTTTGCGGGGGGGCCTGGGTACGAGCAGTTCTTC	CASSFAGGPGYEQFF
TRBD1	TRBJ2-7	TRBV6-5	.	TGTGCCAGCATCTCCGGGACAGGGTCTGACGAGCAGTACTTC	CASISGTGSDEQYF
.	TRBJ1-4	TRBV2	.	TGTGCCAGCAAGGTGACGGACCGAGGGAATGAAAAACTGTTTTTT	CASKVTDRGNEKLFF
TRBD1	TRBJ1-1	TRBV10-3	.	TGTGCCATCAGACAAGGACAGGGGAACACTGAAGCTTTCTTT	CAIRQGQGNTEAFF
.	TRBJ1-1	TRBV5-1	.	TGCGCCAGCAGCTTGCAGGCCGGCAGGAACACTGAAGCTTTCTTT	CASSLQAGRNTEAFF
.	TRBJ2-1	TRBV5-4	many	TGTGCCAGCAGCTTTCCAAGCGGAAGTCACAATGAGCAGTTCTTC	CASSFPSGSHNEQFF
TRBD1	TRBJ2-7	TRBV13	.	TGTGCCAGCAGCTCCTTGGGGACAGGGACCTACGAGCAGTACTTC	CASSSLGTGTYEQYF
.	TRBJ1-2	TRBV6-5	.	TGTGCCAGCAGTTACCGATGGGGAGATGGCTACACCTTC	CASSYRWGDGYTF
.	TRBJ1-4	TRBV19	.	TGTGCCGTGGGGGCGGCTGATGAAAAACTGTTTTTT	CAVGAADEKLFF
.	TRBJ2-1	TRBV10-3	.	TGTGCCATCAGTGAAGCTCCGGGACAAGCATACAATGAGCAGTTCTTC	CAISEAPGQAYNEQFF
TRBD2	TRBJ2-2	TRBV5-1	.	TGCGCCACATCGCGGGAGTCGAACACCGGGGAGCTGTTTTTT	CATSRESNTGELFF
.	TRBJ1-5	TRBV5-1	.	TGCGCCAGCAGCTTATCTGGGGGCGATCAGCCCCAGCATTTT	CASSLSGGDQPQHF
TRBD1	TRBJ1-1	TRBV19	once	TGTGCCAGTAGTACGGGGACAGGGGGTATACGGGCTGAAGCTTTCTTT	CASSTGTGGIRAEAFF
.	TRBJ1-1	TRBV30	.	TGTGCCTGGAGTGTATACAGGGACACTGAAGCTTTCTTT	CAWSVYRDTEAFF
TRBD1	TRBJ1-2	TRBV19	few	TGTGCCAGTAGACACCACCGGACAGGGGATTCTGGCTACACCTTC	CASRHHRTGDSGYTF
.	TRBJ2-1	TRBV10-3	once	TGTGCCATCAGTGTGACAGGCTTCGACAATGAGCAGTTCTTC	CAISVTGFDNEQFF
.	TRBJ2-7	TRBV7-9	.	TGTTCCAGCAGCCCTGTTAGCTCCTACGAGCAGTACTTC	CSSSPVSSYEQYF
TRBD1	TRBJ1-6	TRBV5-1	few	TGCGCCAGCAGCCCCTGGGACAGGGGAGATTCACCCCTCCACTTT	CASSPWDRGDSPLHF